A single sample gave rise to the 11 T cell receptor beta chains below, sequenced in a study of shared clonotypes between healthy human individuals. The repertoire was sequenced with immunoSEQ multiplex PCR; TCRdb's copy has only in-frame clones and lacks some. Of approximately 2.3 million clones in the sample, approximately 95% are singletons; the top ten hold approximately 0.4%. The sample consisted of naive CD4+ T cells from PBMCs. The subset denotes: CD45RA+ positively selected. These receptors all come from a young man in good health. Some clones in this sample may be carry-over from other donors' samples.

This clone appeared once. This chain links TRBV2 with TRBJ2-1, with TRBD1 as a possible D gene (5 bases). This CDR3 contains 12 residues. V gave up 10 bases and J gave up 5 bases, with 12 bases separating them. The germline CDR1 and CDR2 sequences are SNHLY and FYNNEI. The CDR3 here is CAKGQSNNEQFF. CDR3 coding DNA: TGTGCCAAGGGGCAGTCTAACAATGAGCAGTTCTTC.

The gene calls are TRBV2 and TRBJ2-1, with 9 nucleotides matching TRBD2. The CDR3 spans 15 residues. Trimming cost V 4 bases and J 8 bases; bases outside gene matches: 9. CDR1 is SNHLY, CDR2 FYNNEI, per germline. CDR3 sequence: CASSGPSGRRDEQFF. The CDR3 region has the DNA TGTGCCAGCAGTGGGCCCAGCGGGAGGCGGGATGAGCAGTTCTTC. The full variable domain, completed using reference TRBV2 and TRBJ2-1, is EPEVTQTPSHQVTQMGQEVILRCVPISNHLYFYWYRQILGQKVEFLVSFYNNEISEKSEIFDDQFSVERPDGSNFTLKIRSTKLEDSAMYFCASSGPSGRRDEQFFGPGTRLTVL.

As concerns this clone: Other DNA sequences in this specimen translate into the identical CDR3. This chain joins TRBV28 and TRBJ2-7; D unclear. Germline CDR1 is MDHEN and CDR2 is SYDVKM. The CDR3 is 13 amino acids. V lost 1 base to trimming and J lost 2 bases, with 6 bases between them. The CDR3 loop is CASSLYGTYEQYF. The CDR3 DNA reads as TGTGCCAGCAGTTTATATGGAACCTACGAGCAGTACTTC. Full variable domain (outside the CDR3, taken from reference TRBV28 and TRBJ2-7): DVKVTQSSRYLVKRTGEKVFLECVQDMDHENMFWYRQDPGLGLRLIYFSYDVKMKEKGDIPEGYSVSREKKERFSLILESASTNQTSMYLCASSLYGTYEQYFGPGTRLTVT.

As DNA, the CDR3 is TGTGCCAGCAGTTATAGTGGGGGCGAAGGCTACACCTTC. It translates to CASSYSGGEGYTF. V usage is TRBV2 and J usage is TRBJ1-2; maybe TRBD1 (6 bases). From germline, CDR1 is SNHLY and CDR2 FYNNEI. V was shortened by 5 bases and J by 8 bases, with 15 bases between the two germline ends. The CDR3 consists of 13 residues.

The chain carries TRBV2 and TRBJ2-3, with D perhaps matching TRBD2 (6 bases). Germline assignment: CDR1 SNHLY and CDR2 FYNNEI. V lost 8 bases and J lost 5, with 14 bases in between. The CDR3 has 13 residues. The CDR3 nucleotides are TGTGCCAGCGCACGGGAGAGTAGAGATACGCAGTATTTT. Residues: CASARESRDTQYF.

This rearrangement joins TRBV19 to TRBJ1-5; D might be TRBD1 (5 bases). The V gene lost 8 bases and the J gene lost 2 bases, with 13 bases spanning the gap. Germline V gene lookup returns CDR1 LNHDA and CDR2 SQIVND (reference sequence). The CDR3 runs to 14 residues. In DNA, the CDR3 is TGTGCCAGTCGGCCCCTGGGGGGCAATCAGCCCCAGCATTTT. Its translation: CASRPLGGNQPQHF.

This chain links TRBV14 with TRBJ2-1; 8 nucleotides align to TRBD2. The CDR3 runs 16 residues. V gave up 0 bases and J gave up 7 bases; unmatched junction bases: 8. Germline assignment: CDR1 SGHDN and CDR2 FVKESK. The CDR3 region is CASSQEAGRAVNEQFF. The CDR3 nucleotides are TGTGCCAGCAGCCAAGAGGCCGGGAGGGCCGTTAATGAGCAGTTCTTC.

The CDR3 DNA follows: TGCGCCAGCAGCTTGGCGGGGAGCGAGCAGTTCTTC. It specifies CASSLAGSEQFF. This sequence joins TRBV5-1 and TRBJ2-1; D might be TRBD2 (5 bases). CDR3 size: 12 residues. The germline gives CDR1 SGHRS, CDR2 YFSETQ. V was trimmed by 0 bases and J by 10 bases, leaving 8 bases between them.

J is TRBJ2-1 and V is TRBV25-1, with TRBD1 identical over 8 bases. From germline, CDR1 is MGHDK and CDR2 SYGVNS. This CDR3 contains 14 residues. The trim removed 4 bases at V and 3 bases at J, leaving 2 bases unmatched. The CDR3: CASSADRGYNEQFF. The DNA of the CDR3 is TGTGCCAGCAGTGCAGACAGGGGCTACAATGAGCAGTTCTTC.

The chain recombines TRBV2 with TRBJ2-3; D might be TRBD1 (6 bases). The CDR3 consists of 15 residues. V was clipped by 7 bases and J by 0 bases, with 14 bases between them. Per the germline V gene, CDR1 is SNHLY and CDR2 is FYNNEI. CDR3 sequence: CASKGVITSTDTQYF. The CDR3 region has the DNA TGTGCCAGCAAGGGGGTTATTACTAGCACAGATACGCAGTATTTT.

CDR3 nucleotides: TGTGCCAGCAGCCCCTTGGTGGGGGTAGAGACCCAGTACTTC. Translating it yields CASSPLVGVETQYF. The chain combines TRBV6-5 with TRBJ2-5; D might be TRBD1 or TRBD2, each matching 5 bases. This CDR3 is 14 amino acids long. V was cut by 6 bases and J by 4 bases, with 15 bases left in between. Germline V gene lookup returns CDR1 MNHEY and CDR2 SVGAGI.